This T cell receptor (beta chain) was sequenced in a study of post-analysis software for immune sequencing data. The study, taken as a whole, reports: When compared against controls, multiple sclerosis patients showed significantly lower normalized Chao1 diversity. Controls had lower frequencies than patients of a handful of TRBV segments, which included TRBV5-6, TRBV5-1 and TRBV20-1.

V lost 0 bases, J lost 5 bases, and 13 bases lay in between. The CDR3 totals 15 residues. The germline V gene has CDR1 SEHNR and CDR2 FQNEAQ (reference sequence). Unique molecular identifiers featured in each of the TCR beta cDNA libraries. TCRdb re-called the PCR reads with MiXCR, one entry per CDR3 protein. Among 650,000 to 900,000 distinct CDR3 sequences listed, 46% were seen once. Concerning this clonotype: Antigen: not known.

The clonotype was recovered from a girl between 10 and 17 years old with multiple sclerosis. The V gene is TRBV7-9, the J gene TRBJ1-1; possibly TRBD1 for D (5 bases). Specimen: blood. The CDR3 coding sequence is TGTGCCAGCAGCTTAGCTCAGGGAATAGTGACTGAAGCTTTCTTT. Translation: CASSLAQGIVTEAFF.